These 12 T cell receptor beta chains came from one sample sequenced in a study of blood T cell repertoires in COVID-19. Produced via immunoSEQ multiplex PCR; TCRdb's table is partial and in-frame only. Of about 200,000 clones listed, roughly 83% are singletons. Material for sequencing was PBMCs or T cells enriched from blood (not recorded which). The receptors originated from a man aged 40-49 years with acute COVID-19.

CDR3 DNA: TGCGCCAGCAGCTATGGTGACAGGGGGAATAATTCACCCCTCCACTTT. It is translated as CASSYGDRGNNSPLHF. V gene TRBV5-1 combines with J gene TRBJ1-6, with 9 bases fitting TRBD1. From germline, CDR1 is SGHRS and CDR2 YFSETQ. V lost 3 bases, J lost 5 bases, and 6 bases stayed unmatched. The CDR3 has 16 residues.

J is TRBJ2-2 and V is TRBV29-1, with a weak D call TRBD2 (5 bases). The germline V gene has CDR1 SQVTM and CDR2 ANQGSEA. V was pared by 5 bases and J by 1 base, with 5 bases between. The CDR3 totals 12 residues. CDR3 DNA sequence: TGCAGCGTTCGGGGGAACACCGGGGAGCTGTTTTTT. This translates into CSVRGNTGELFF.

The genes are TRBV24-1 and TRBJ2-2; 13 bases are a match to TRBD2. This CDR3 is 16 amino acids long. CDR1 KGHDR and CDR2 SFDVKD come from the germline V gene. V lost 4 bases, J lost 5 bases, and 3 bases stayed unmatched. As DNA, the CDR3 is TGTGCCACCAGTGACGAGACTAGCGGGAGGACCGGGGAGCTGTTTTTT. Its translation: CATSDETSGRTGELFF.

The CDR3 loop reads CSVSLAGGTDTQYF. CDR3 in DNA: TGCAGCGTTTCCCTAGCGGGAGGGACAGATACGCAGTATTTT. The gene calls are TRBV29-1 and TRBJ2-3, with TRBD2 matching over 12 bases. The germline V gene encodes CDR1 SQVTM and CDR2 ANQGSEA. The CDR3 runs 14 residues. The junction had 3 bases not matched to a gene; V was cut back by 5 bases and J by 3 bases.

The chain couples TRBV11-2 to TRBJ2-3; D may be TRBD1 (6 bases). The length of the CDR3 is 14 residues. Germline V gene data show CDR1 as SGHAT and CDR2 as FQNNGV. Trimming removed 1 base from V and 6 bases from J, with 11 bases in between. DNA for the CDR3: TGTGCCAGCAGCTTAGGGACACAGGGTGATACGCAGTATTTT. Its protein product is CASSLGTQGDTQYF.

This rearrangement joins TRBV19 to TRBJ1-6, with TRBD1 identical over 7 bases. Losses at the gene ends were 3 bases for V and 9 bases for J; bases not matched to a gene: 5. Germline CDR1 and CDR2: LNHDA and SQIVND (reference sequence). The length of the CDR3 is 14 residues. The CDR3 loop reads CASSITQGSSPLHF. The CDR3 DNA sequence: TGTGCCAGTAGTATTACACAGGGGAGTTCACCCCTCCACTTT.

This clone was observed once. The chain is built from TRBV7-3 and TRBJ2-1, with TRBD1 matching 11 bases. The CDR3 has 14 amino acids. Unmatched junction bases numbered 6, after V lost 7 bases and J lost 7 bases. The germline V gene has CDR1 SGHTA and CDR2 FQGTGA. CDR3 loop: CASTWTGGGNEQFF. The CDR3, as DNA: TGTGCCAGCACCTGGACAGGGGGCGGAAATGAGCAGTTCTTC.

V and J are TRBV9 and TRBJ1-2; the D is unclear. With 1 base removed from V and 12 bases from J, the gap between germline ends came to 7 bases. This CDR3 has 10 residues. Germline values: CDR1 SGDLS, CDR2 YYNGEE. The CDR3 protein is CASSVNPDTF. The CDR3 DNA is TGTGCCAGCAGCGTAAATCCGGACACCTTC.

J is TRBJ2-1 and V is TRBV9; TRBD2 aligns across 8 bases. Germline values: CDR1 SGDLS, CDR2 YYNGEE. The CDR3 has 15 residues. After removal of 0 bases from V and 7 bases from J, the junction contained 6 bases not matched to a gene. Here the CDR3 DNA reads TGTGCCAGCAGCGTAGAAATAGCGGGGACTAATGAGCAGTTCTTC. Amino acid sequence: CASSVEIAGTNEQFF.

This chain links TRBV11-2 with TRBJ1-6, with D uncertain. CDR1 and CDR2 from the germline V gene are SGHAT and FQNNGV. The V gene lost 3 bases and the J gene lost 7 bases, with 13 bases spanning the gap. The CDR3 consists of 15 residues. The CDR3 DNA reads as TGTGCCAGCAGCTTCCTCACGGGTGGGAATTCACCCCTCCACTTT. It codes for CASSFLTGGNSPLHF.

The CDR3 coding sequence is TGTGCCAGCACCGCTTTCGGAGGGCTCAACAATGAGCAGTTCTTC. Protein sequence: CASTAFGGLNNEQFF. V usage is TRBV9 and J usage is TRBJ2-1; D might be TRBD2 (6 bases). CDR1 SGDLS and CDR2 YYNGEE come from the germline V gene. The CDR3 length is 15 residues. Trimming removed 6 bases at V and 5 bases at J, with 18 bases between.

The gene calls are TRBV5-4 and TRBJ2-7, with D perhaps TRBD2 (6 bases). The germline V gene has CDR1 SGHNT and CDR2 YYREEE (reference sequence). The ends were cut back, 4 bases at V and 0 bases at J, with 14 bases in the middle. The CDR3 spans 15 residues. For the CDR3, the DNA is TGTGCCAGCAGCGCCCCCGGGCGGGGCTCCTACGAGCAGTACTTC. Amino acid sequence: CASSAPGRGSYEQYF.